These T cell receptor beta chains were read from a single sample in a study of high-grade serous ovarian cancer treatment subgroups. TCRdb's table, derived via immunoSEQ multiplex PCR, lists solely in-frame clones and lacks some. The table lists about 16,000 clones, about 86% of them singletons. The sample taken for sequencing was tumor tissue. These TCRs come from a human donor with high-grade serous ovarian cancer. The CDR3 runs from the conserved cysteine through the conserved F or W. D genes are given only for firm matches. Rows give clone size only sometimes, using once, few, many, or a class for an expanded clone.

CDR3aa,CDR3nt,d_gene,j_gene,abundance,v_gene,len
CASSENLAGGGDEQYF,TGTGCCAGCAGTGAAAACCTAGCGGGGGGAGGAGACGAGCAGTACTTC,TRBD2,TRBJ2-7,.,TRBV5-4,16
CASSESRQGLGYTF,TGCGCCAGCAGTGAGTCGCGACAGGGGCTTGGCTACACCTTC,TRBD1,TRBJ1-2,.,TRBV10-2,14
CASSPVGGYGYTF,TGTGCCAGTAGCCCCGTGGGGGGGTATGGCTACACCTTC,.,TRBJ1-2,.,TRBV19,13
CASSFSSSGGRTDTQYF,TGTGCCAGCAGTTTCAGTAGTAGCGGGGGCCGCACAGATACGCAGTATTTT,TRBD2,TRBJ2-3,.,TRBV7-8,17
CASSLDRAYGYTF,TGTGCCAGCAGCTTGGACAGGGCCTATGGCTACACCTTC,.,TRBJ1-2,.,TRBV5-4,13
CASSHEWVSSYEQYF,TGTGCCAGCAGCCATGAGTGGGTCAGCTCCTACGAGCAGTACTTC,.,TRBJ2-7,.,TRBV14,15
CASSPDREETQYF,TGTGCCAGCAGCCCCGACAGGGAAGAGACCCAGTACTTC,TRBD1,TRBJ2-5,.,TRBV11-2,13
CASSLGVRPSWETQYF,TGTGCCAGCAGCTTAGGGGTGAGACCGTCCTGGGAGACCCAGTACTTC,.,TRBJ2-5,.,TRBV7-2,16
CASSFSRTDTQYF,TGTGCTAGCAGCTTCTCCCGCACAGATACGCAGTATTTT,.,TRBJ2-3,once,TRBV7-7,13
CASSPEGFNSPLHF,TGTGCCAGCTCACCAGAGGGGTTTAATTCACCCCTCCACTTT,.,TRBJ1-6,once,TRBV18,14
CASSKEGRGPYGTEAFF,TGTGCCAGCAGCAAGGAGGGCAGGGGGCCGTATGGCACTGAAGCTTTCTTT,TRBD1,TRBJ1-1,.,TRBV7-8,17
CASSPQAQETQYF,TGTGCCAGCAGCCCCCAGGCTCAAGAGACCCAGTACTTC,.,TRBJ2-5,.,TRBV9,13
CASSLGGGELTEQYF,TGTGCCAGCAGCTTAGGGGGGGGCGAGCTGACGGAGCAGTACTTC,.,TRBJ2-7,.,TRBV7-6,15
CASRSAGGLYEQYF,TGTGCCAGCAGGTCCGCGGGGGGGCTCTACGAGCAGTACTTC,TRBD2,TRBJ2-7,.,TRBV11-2,14
CASSPPGRVQETQYF,TGTGCCAGCAGCCCTCCGGGACGGGTTCAAGAGACCCAGTACTTC,.,TRBJ2-5,.,TRBV7-9,15
CASSDGTGLAGFLANTGELFF,TGTGCCAGCAGCGATGGGACGGGACTAGCGGGGTTTTTAGCGAACACCGGGGAGCTGTTTTTT,TRBD2,TRBJ2-2,.,TRBV7-6,21
CASSYSTGKEDGELFF,TGTGCCAGCAGTTACTCGACAGGGAAAGAGGACGGGGAGCTGTTTTTT,TRBD1,TRBJ2-2,.,TRBV6-6,16
CASSLGRNNEQFF,TGCGCCAGCAGCCTGGGCCGGAACAATGAGCAGTTCTTC,.,TRBJ2-1,once,TRBV5-1,13
CASSQSNRGTTEAFF,TGTGCCAGCAGCCAATCCAATAGGGGGACCACTGAAGCTTTCTTT,.,TRBJ1-1,.,TRBV9,15
CSVGDEIYEQYF,TGCAGCGTTGGGGACGAGATCTACGAGCAGTACTTC,.,TRBJ2-7,.,TRBV29-1,12
CASSLFKASSYNEQFF,TGTGCCAGCAGCTTATTCAAGGCCAGCTCCTACAATGAGCAGTTCTTC,.,TRBJ2-1,.,TRBV11-1,16
CASTPRGTSTEAFF,TGTGCCAGCACCCCTAGAGGAACTTCCACTGAAGCTTTCTTT,.,TRBJ1-1,.,TRBV11-1,14
CASSGGVGSNQPQHF,TGTGCCAGCAGCGGGGGGGTGGGTAGCAATCAGCCCCAGCATTTT,.,TRBJ1-5,once,TRBV9,15
CASNWDRGYEQYF,TGTGCCAGCAACTGGGACAGGGGATACGAGCAGTACTTC,TRBD1,TRBJ2-7,.,TRBV11-2,13